These 19 T cell receptor beta chains came from one sample sequenced in a study of CD8+ T cells in alopecia areata. A sort of pooled cutaneous lymph node cells used CD4, CD8alpha, NKG2D, NKG2ACE and other stains. It was cDNA, reverse transcribed from extracted RNA, that served as the sequencing template. Assay used: immunoSEQ multiplex PCR; TCRdb lists only in-frame clones, some missing. The repertoire has about 300,000 clones, none seen only once; the ten largest take roughly 1.2%. The material sequenced was CD4+ T cells sorted from a lymph node. The origin of the receptors is a C3H/HeJ mouse with alopecia areata. Mouse MHC haplotype: H2-k.

This clone has more than one count but fewer than ten. Gene labels here are mouse ones. The sequenced CDR3 bases are TGTGCCAGCTTGGACAGTCCTGCAGAA. It codes for CASLDSPAE. The whole CDR3 reads CASLDSPAETLYF. V gene TRBV13-1 combines with J gene TRBJ2-3, with D perhaps TRBD1 (6 bases). The read ends 4 residues before the CDR3 terminus; that terminus is restored from the germline J gene. The CDR3 extends over 13 amino acids. Germline CDR1 and CDR2: NSHNY and SYGAGN. Trimming removed 7 bases from V and 2 bases from J, with 11 bases in between.

As regards this clone: Genes here carry mouse names. Coverage ceases 4 residues before the CDR3 finishes, and the germline J gene fills in the end. This sequence joins TRBV19 and TRBJ2-1; D gene unclear. This CDR3 has 14 amino acids. Germline V lookup: CDR1 FNHDT, CDR2 SITEND (reference sequence). Between the trimmed V and J ends, which lost 3 bases and 2 bases, there was a span of 9 bases. The covered CDR3 bases are TGTGCCAGCAGTACCGAGACATACTATGCT. It translates to CASSTETYYA. The whole CDR3 is CASSTETYYAEQFF. Complete variable domain (other parts from reference TRBV19 and TRBJ2-1): GGIITQTPKFLIGQEGQKLTLKCQQNFNHDTMYWYRQDSGKGLRLIYYSITENDLQKGDLSEGYDASREKKSSFSLTVTSAQKNEMAVFLCASSTETYYAEQFFGPGTRLTVL.

This clone was detected a few times. These gene names are mouse names. The read ends 4 residues before the CDR3 terminus; that terminus is restored from the germline J gene. This chain connects TRBV5 to TRBJ2-1; the match to TRBD2 covers 7 bases. The CDR3 contains 15 residues. Per the germline V gene, CDR1 is LGHNA and CDR2 is YNLKQL (reference sequence). With 4 bases clipped from V and 1 base from J, the junction kept 4 bases outside the gene matches. CDR3: CASSPLGENYAEQFF. The CDR3 DNA, read in part, is TGTGCCAGCAGCCCTCTGGGGGAGAACTATGCT.

This clone was observed a few times. All gene names here are mouse names. CDR3 residues: CASRDRANSYNSPLYF. CDR3 DNA (partial): TGTGCCAGCAGGGACAGGGCAAATTCCTATAATTCGCCC. This rearrangement joins TRBV13-3 to TRBJ1-6; 8 bases line up with TRBD1. With the read ending 3 residues before the CDR3 end, the germline J gene is used to fill in that end. TRBJ1-6 is an ORF for which the function is uncertain. The CDR3 loop spans 16 amino acids. J lost 0 bases, V lost 5 bases, and 4 bases had no gene match. The germline V gene has CDR1 NNHDY and CDR2 SYVADS.

In regard to this clone: A far larger clone lies a single base away; this is likely a read error. Gene names and germline refer to mouse. The read ends 3 residues shy of where the CDR3 ends; the end is completed using the germline J gene. This chain connects TRBV5 to TRBJ1-6, with D perhaps matching TRBD1 (6 bases). TRBJ1-6 is an ORF, and what it does is uncertain. CDR1 and CDR2 (germline): LGHNA, YNLKQL (reference sequence). The CDR3 covers 14 residues. Trimming cost V 4 bases and J 5 bases, with 9 bases left between them. Incomplete CDR3 DNA: TGTGCCAGCAGCCCCCGACAGGATAATTCGCCC. Protein sequence: CASSPRQDNSP. The CDR3 as a whole reads CASSPRQDNSPLYF.

This clone was seen a few times. All gene names here are mouse names. The missing CDR3 end, 4 residues past where the read stops, is filled in from the germline J gene. Other DNA sequences in the sample encode the same CDR3. This chain uses TRBV5 with TRBJ2-3, with 11 positions matching TRBD2. V lost 4 bases and J lost 0; bases outside the gene matches: 0. Germline assignment: CDR1 LGHNA and CDR2 YNLKQL (reference sequence). The CDR3 length is 15 residues. Incomplete CDR3 DNA: TGTGCCAGCAGCCGGACTGGGGGGAGTGCAGAA. Amino acid sequence: CASSRTGGSAE. The complete CDR3 reads CASSRTGGSAETLYF.

This clone was counted between two and nine times. The germline and genes are mouse ones. Read sequence stops 4 residues before the CDR3 end, and the germline J gene provides the missing end. The chain combines TRBV19 with TRBJ1-2; a weak D match, TRBD1 (6 bases). The CDR3 totals 13 residues. Looked up from germline, CDR1 is FNHDT and CDR2 is SITEND (reference sequence). CDR3 DNA (partial): TGTGCCAGCAGTCCTGGGGGGGCGCGC. Translation gives CASSPGGAR. The whole CDR3 is CASSPGGARDYTF.

A note on this clone: The listed genes are named as in mouse. Sequencing ends 4 residues short of the CDR3 end; the germline J gene provides the rest. The chain uses TRBV13-1 and TRBJ1-1, with TRBD1 matching over 10 bases. From germline, CDR1 is NSHNY and CDR2 SYGAGN. The CDR3 contains 13 residues. CDR3 protein: CASSDRTGGEVFF. The sequenced part of the CDR3 DNA is TGTGCCAGCAGTGATAGGACAGGGGGA.

On this clone itself: The gene names given are mouse names. Read coverage stops 4 residues before the CDR3 terminus; the germline J gene supplies the remainder. Different DNA sequences within this sample yield the same CDR3. The gene calls are TRBV13-1 and TRBJ2-1, with D maybe TRBD1 (6 bases). Trimming cost V 2 bases and J 1 base, with 7 bases left between them. This CDR3 spans 14 amino acids. Per the germline V gene, CDR1 is NSHNY and CDR2 is SYGAGN. CDR3 bases read: TGTGCCAGCAGTGAAGGGGGAAACTATGCT. Its protein product is CASSEGGNYA. From start to end, the CDR3 is CASSEGGNYAEQFF.

This clone was found a few times. The gene symbols are mouse symbols. From the germline J gene comes the end of the CDR3, since the read stops 4 residues before it. The chain recombines TRBV17 with TRBJ1-1; D might be TRBD1 (6 bases). Trimming took 1 base from V and 1 from J, leaving 7 bases between them. This CDR3 has 14 amino acids. Germline V gene data show CDR1 as MNHDT and CDR2 as YYDKIL. The DNA read from the CDR3 is TGTGCTAGCAGTAGAGCGACAGGAAACACA. This sequence encodes CASSRATGNT. The whole CDR3 sequence reads CASSRATGNTEVFF.

This clone was detected a few times. Mouse gene names apply. Read sequence stops 4 residues before the CDR3 end, and the germline J gene provides the missing end. This chain links TRBV19 with TRBJ2-7; 7 bases are shared with TRBD1. This CDR3 has 15 amino acids. The germline gives CDR1 FNHDT, CDR2 SITEND (reference sequence). Partial CDR3 DNA: TGTGCCAGCAGTAAATACAGGGGAGGGAGATAT. Translated: CASSKYRGGRY. From start to end, the CDR3 is CASSKYRGGRYEQYF.

Concerning this clone itself: All gene names here are mouse names. The DNA ends 4 residues before the CDR3 does, and the rest of the CDR3 is filled in from the germline J gene. V usage is TRBV17 and J usage is TRBJ2-3; 10 positions agree with TRBD2. This CDR3 spans 15 amino acids. V lost 5 bases and J lost 1; bases outside the gene matches: 3. Per the germline V gene, CDR1 is MNHDT and CDR2 is YYDKIL. Incomplete CDR3 DNA: TGTGCTAGCAGTGTGGGGACTGGGGGTGCAGAA. Its protein is CASSVGTGGAE. In full, the CDR3 reads CASSVGTGGAETLYF.

This clone has more than one count but fewer than ten. Gene labels here are mouse ones. The CDR3 goes on 4 residues after the read ends, and that part is filled in from the germline J gene. Other DNA sequences from this sample encode an identical CDR3 as well. This chain joins TRBV19 and TRBJ2-1, with D possibly TRBD2 on 5 matching bases. With 1 base removed from V and 3 bases from J, the gap between germline ends came to 5 bases. Germline CDR1 FNHDT, CDR2 SITEND (reference sequence). This CDR3 has 13 residues. CDR3 in amino acids: CASSILGYAEQFF. The covered CDR3 bases are TGTGCCAGCAGTATACTGGGCTATGCT. The variable domain in full, with the rest retrieved from reference TRBV19 and TRBJ2-1, is GGIITQTPKFLIGQEGQKLTLKCQQNFNHDTMYWYRQDSGKGLRLIYYSITENDLQKGDLSEGYDASREKKSSFSLTVTSAQKNEMAVFLCASSILGYAEQFFGPGTRLTVL.

Comment on this clone: Mouse gene names and germline throughout. The read falls 4 residues short of the CDR3 end, and the missing part is taken from the germline J gene. This sample includes further DNA sequences coding for the same CDR3. The V call is TRBV19, the J call TRBJ2-3, with 7 nucleotides matching TRBD1. The CDR3 has 15 residues. J lost 0 bases, V lost 4 bases, and 5 bases had no gene match. The germline CDR1 and CDR2 sequences are FNHDT and SITEND (reference sequence). Partial CDR3 DNA: TGTGCCAGCAGTCCCACAGGGGCTAGTGCAGAA. Amino acid sequence: CASSPTGASAE. The full CDR3 protein is CASSPTGASAETLYF.

Only a few counts were recorded for this clone. Germline and genes here are mouse. The read finishes 4 residues shy of the CDR3 end, and the germline J gene is used to complete it. This rearrangement joins TRBV19 to TRBJ1-1; 8 bases align to TRBD1. Germline trimming cut 4 bases from V and 4 bases from J; bases unmatched to any gene: 3. The CDR3 sequence is 13 residues long. Looked up from germline, CDR1 is FNHDT and CDR2 is SITEND (reference sequence). The CDR3 protein is CASSRQGSTEVFF. The covered CDR3 bases are TGTGCCAGCAGTCGACAGGGGAGCACA.

In this sample, this clone turned up many times. Mouse gene names and germline throughout. Coverage ceases 4 residues before the CDR3 finishes, and the germline J gene fills in the end. The chain has TRBV31 and TRBJ2-1; 10 bases agree with TRBD2. The J segment lost 5 bases and the V segment lost 5 bases, leaving 3 bases of the junction unmatched. The CDR3 extends over 13 amino acids. The germline CDR1 and CDR2 sequences are GKSSPN and SITVG. The sequenced CDR3 bases are TGTGCCTGGGGGACTGGGGCCCATGCT. Translating gives CAWGTGAHA. The whole CDR3 reads CAWGTGAHAEQFF.

The sample holds a few counts of this clone. Any gene name here is a mouse gene name. From the germline J gene comes the end of the CDR3, since the read stops 4 residues before it. The chain has TRBV13-1 and TRBJ2-1, with a weak D call TRBD1 (6 bases). Per the germline V gene, CDR1 is NSHNY and CDR2 is SYGAGN. V lost 2 bases to trimming and J lost 4 bases, with 13 bases between them. This CDR3 spans 15 amino acids. The CDR3 here is CASSDVRGRYAEQFF. CDR3 bases read: TGTGCCAGCAGTGACGTCAGGGGTCGGTATGCT.

Remarks on this clone: Gene names follow the mouse nomenclature. The CDR3 end falls 4 residues outside the read, so it is completed with the germline J gene. The chain is built from TRBV1 and TRBJ2-5; 8 nucleotides line up with TRBD1. Per the germline V gene, CDR1 is NSQYPW and CDR2 is LRSPGD (reference sequence). This CDR3 has 14 amino acids. CDR3 DNA, as far as it was read: TGCACCTGCAGTGGACAGGGGAGAGAAGAC. This gives the protein CTCSGQGRED. The full CDR3 protein reads CTCSGQGREDTQYF.

The table lists this clone with a few counts. Gene names denote mouse genes. Read sequence stops 4 residues before the CDR3 end, and the germline J gene provides the missing end. This chain joins TRBV4 and TRBJ2-4; TRBD2 agrees at 7 bases. J was trimmed by 1 base and V by 5 bases; bases with no gene match: 3. This CDR3 comprises 14 residues. The germline V gene has CDR1 LGHDT and CDR2 YNNKQL (reference sequence). The covered CDR3 bases are TGTGCCAGCAGCACTCTGGGGGGTCAAAAC. Its protein is CASSTLGGQN. The complete CDR3 reads CASSTLGGQNTLYF.